The source of this TCR beta chain is a study of cytomegalovirus exposure and HLA in healthy donors (dated by TCRdb to about 2017). Background for the entire study: In an earlier analysis of under 600 of the donors, around 290 Gb of sequence data and 117 million unique TCR beta sequences from about 179 million T cells were reported. About 300 gigabases of sequencing data and approximately 80 million unique TCR sequences were included in an early release covering 550 to 650 HLA-typed donors. The genetic ancestry cluster associated with self-reported Caucasian donors included about 84% of the approximately 430 genotyped donors. The study aimed to test whether signatures of past pathogen exposure could be identified by cataloging public T cell receptors. Using immunosequencing, the study profiled T cell repertoires from about 650 subjects and related those repertoires to cytomegalovirus serostatus. Along with the roughly 700-subject first cohort, a separate validation cohort of over a hundred different subjects was used. The study combined high-throughput TCR immunosequencing, statistical association of individual TCRs with disease status, and machine learning to predict cytomegalovirus infection status. In a later analysis, previously published TCR beta repertoires from fewer than 750 donors were re-analyzed and high-resolution HLA genotyping was added so that TCR occurrence patterns could be studied. In the later analysis, no new phenotypic data were used to find candidate immune exposures; instead, reliance was placed on TCR beta sequences and their occurrence across donors. To decide whether each TCR beta V gene segment behaved as functional or pseudogenic, an earlier analysis of over 500 of the donors relied on high-throughput TCR beta sequencing. Alongside the repertoire data, information on donor age, sex, ethnicity and CMV serostatus was compiled. A later genetic analysis took genome-wide SNP genotypes for about three fifths of the 666 donors and used that subset as a discovery cohort. Every discovery cohort repertoire had been produced on one sequencing platform. HLA typing covered class I and class II loci at four-digit resolution. Typing coverage varied by locus: roughly 629-630 donors for A, B, C, DRB1 and DQB1; approximately 520 for DQA1; about 590 for DPA1; 400 to 480 for DPB1. About five DR-DQ haplotypes were treated as single units for association and clustering because of strong linkage in the cohort. Among several hundred genotyped donors of the cohort, an average of approximately 240,000 unique TCR beta nucleotide sequences was sequenced per donor, of which roughly 17% were non-productive. Summary of the overall study and its limitations: A few of the identified cytomegalovirus-associated TCR beta chains were confirmed in vitro to be specific for cytomegalovirus antigens. The study listed approximately 160 TCR beta chains as associated with cytomegalovirus. When HLA alleles, especially DR and DQ, strongly co-occurred, TCR associations were difficult to assign to individual alleles. In a later analysis, HLA-associated TCR beta chains showed more clonal expansion and lower generation probabilities than non-associated chains that were equally common. In a later analysis, most CMV-associated TCR beta chains were found to appear HLA-restricted, with HLA associations seemingly driven largely by CMV exposure. V-gene and J-gene trimming of TCR beta chains was associated with a missense DCLRE1C variant in a later genetic analysis, and the association was replicated in an independent cohort. Compared with the approximately 700-donor mean, donors in an Asian-associated ancestry cluster had fewer N-insertions in productive TCRs, according to a later genetic analysis. A further reported finding was that TCR beta sequences accurately predicted the HLA-A and HLA-B alleles for most subjects in the first cohort. In a later analysis, TCR association rates were found to vary across HLA loci, with the most associated TCRs seen for DRB1 alleles and the fewest for HLA-C alleles. According to the authors, the approach could potentially be generalized to other disease states and immunological phenotypes. Across donors, most TCR sequences were observed very rarely, whereas some public TCRs were present in many individuals. At a false discovery rate of 0.05, a later analysis linked 15,000 to 20,000 TCR beta sequences to specific HLA alleles. Because HLA typing was missing for some donors at each locus, association tests included only the typed subset. For the cohort, immune exposure information was limited to CMV serostatus. A cluster of highly shared sequence variants was judged likely to represent a technical artifact of the sequencing pipeline. In this cohort, only TCR beta chains were sequenced, and detectable features were limited by the absence of alpha or paired-chain data. Because counts were too low, fewer than 20 rarely observed V segments, including chromosome 9 orphons, were excluded from the earlier analysis of around 640 of the donors. Some IMGT-functional V segments, including TRBV6-2 and TRBV6-3, could not be distinguished by the 87-base-pair reads and were therefore excluded. Correlated functional status among segregating V segments might be attributable to linkage disequilibrium, but an unknown experimental factor could not be ruled out. A later analysis reported that several top co-occurrence clusters appeared linked to parvovirus B19, influenza, CMV and Epstein-Barr virus. The classifier was reported to diagnose cytomegalovirus status with high specificity and sensitivity in both the original cohort and the validation cohort. Presence/absence analyses assumed roughly uniform sequencing depth across donors, an assumption that may not hold. In an earlier analysis of several hundred of the donors, most TCR beta V segments were observed in productive rearrangements about 90% or about 30% of the time, broadly matching IMGT annotations.

The cohort comprised some 730 healthy bone marrow donors. Cohort members were all nominally healthy when sampled, although unrecorded immune exposures were likely present. The donor tested CMV seronegative and was one of the 352 seronegative cohort members. Every donor gave a peripheral blood sample, and the peripheral blood mononuclear cells from that sample were used for TCR beta sequencing. The Qiagen DNeasy Blood Extraction Kit was used to extract genomic DNA from the blood cell samples. This clone has more than one count but fewer than ten. Its binding antigen is unknown. No much larger clone is present one base from it, and per-base qualities are unavailable. Looking up the germline V gene yields CDR1 SGDLS and CDR2 YYNGEE. Trimming removed 0 bases from V and 2 bases from J; the gene matches leave 2 bases unexplained. From the cysteine through the phenylalanine, the CDR3 covers 15 amino acids. Only CDR3 DNA is held: 45 bases, read in frame from base 1.

The library was built by means of the immunoSEQ multiplex PCR assay. For the multiplex PCR, a mixture combining 60 forward primers for TCR Vbeta segments and 13 reverse primers for TCR Jbeta segments was used. The CDR3 region of rearranged TCR beta genes was amplified from genomic DNA with a multiplex PCR assay. The Illumina HiSeq System was used to sequence the amplified TCR beta libraries as 87-base-pair reads. The original pipeline was this. A later analysis counted about 80 million unique TCR beta chains across the 650 to 800 repertoires, and roughly 10 million of these chains were shared by at least two donors. A nearest-neighbor algorithm error-corrected the raw reads and collapsed the reads into unique sequences, merging closely related sequences to remove PCR and sequencing errors. To assign V, D and J gene segments, CDR3 sequences were aligned to IMGT reference sequences. For a sequence to be retained, a match of at least six nucleotides to both a V gene segment and a J gene segment was required. Rearrangements were called productive when the CDR3 lacked stop codons and stayed in frame with V and J; all others were non-productive. Following IMGT convention, CDR3 was defined as the stretch from the second conserved V-encoded cysteine up to the conserved J-encoded phenylalanine. The earlier analysis of 587 of the donors excluded any sequence lacking an unambiguous match to a single V gene segment. In an earlier analysis of 587 of the donors, a V segment was called functional when productive rearrangements were above 56.7%, and segregating when the standard deviation between donors exceeded 5%. A statistical classification framework was built for diagnosing cytomegalovirus status from the catalog of TCR beta chain sequences. V and J gene assignment, in a later analysis, came from comparing TCR nucleotide sequences with IMGT/GENE-DB human TR gene sequences. A later analysis assigned CDR3 sequences and most-parsimonious VDJ recombination scenarios with the TCRdist pipeline. In a later analysis, each TCR beta chain was defined by its CDR3 amino acid sequence together with its V-gene family, and reads lacking a unique V-gene family were excluded. To address suspected cross-contamination and a sequencing artifact, a later analysis removed 592 highly shared, low-generation-probability nucleotide sequences. A later analysis calculated a clonal expansion index for each public chain from normalized within-repertoire ranks of inferred template counts. In a later analysis, generation probabilities were computed with a VDJ recombination model fitted to out-of-frame rearrangements, and the resulting probabilities were checked against IGoR. In a later analysis, TCR-TCR, TCR-HLA and TCR-CMV co-occurrence was scored with hypergeometric tests, and a repertoire-size bias correction was applied to TCR pairs. False discovery rates were estimated in a later analysis by permuting HLA or CMV assignments 20 times. In a later analysis, co-occurring TCRs were grouped with DBSCAN, and TCRdist sequence similarity was added when clustering was performed within HLA-allele-positive subsets. For co-occurrence clustering, repertoires with fewer than 30,000 or more than 120,000 public chains were excluded, along with 4 to 6 repertoires with anomalous nucleotide sharing. The table was pulled from immuneACCESS by TCRdb, which kept in-frame rearrangements only. Such tables lose some clones; where checked, under half of the loss comes from unresolved V genes, and the rest has no known cause. V and J calls and clone size are those listed in that table; D and trimming were worked out from the DNA. This sample lists around 190,000 clones; 78% were detected once. Approximately 2.6% of the sample comes from the top ten.

Sample: PBMCs. The TCR comes from a female donor in good health and CMV-seronegative. The V and J segments used are TRBV9 and TRBJ2-5, with 9 middle bases fitting TRBD2. The CDR3 region: CASSVVSGGQETQYF. The bases read TGTGCCAGCAGCGTAGTGAGCGGGGGGCAAGAGACCCAGTACTTC.